A single sample is the source of the 16 T cell receptor beta chains below, sequenced in a study of T cell repertoires in cytomegalovirus infection. No antigen is known for these receptors. TCRdb re-called the reads through MiXCR, storing one row per CDR3 protein. The top ten clones hold 30% to 40% of a sample with more than 90,000 distinct CDR3 sequences, 10% of them seen once. The material sequenced was PBMCs, sequenced either directly or after in vitro stimulation (not recorded which). The receptor source for this set is a human donor in good health (CMV status not recorded). Some clones in this sample may be carry-over from other donors' samples.

V usage is TRBV20-1 and J usage is TRBJ2-5; 7 nucleotides align to TRBD1. The germline gives CDR1 DFQATT, CDR2 SNEGSKA (reference sequence). The CDR3 covers 14 residues. V shed 5 bases, J shed 4 bases, and the junction held 10 bases outside the gene matches. CDR3 nucleotide sequence: TGCAGTGCTTCGGACAGGCTCGGAGGAGAGACCCAGTACTTC. Translation gives CSASDRLGGETQYF.

This clonotype has just one count. A clone one base away is much larger, so this may be a read error. The V and J genes are TRBV24-1 and TRBJ1-5, with D possibly TRBD1 on 6 matching bases. The CDR3 is made up of 14 amino acids. Germline-derived CDR1 and CDR2 are KGHDR and SFDVKD. The CDR3 protein is CVTAQGFGNQPQHF. DNA for the CDR3: TGTGTCACCGCACAGGGTTTTGGCAATCAGCCCCAGCATTTT.

This clonotype was recorded at least ten times. The chain has TRBV20-1 and TRBJ2-7, with 12 nucleotides matching TRBD2. The V and J ends lost 5 bases and 2 bases, in that order; junction bases with no gene match: 4. Germline V gives CDR1 DFQATT, CDR2 SNEGSKA (reference sequence). This CDR3 comprises 14 residues. The CDR3 sequence is CSAPLAGGTYEQYF. The CDR3 DNA reads TGCAGTGCTCCACTAGCGGGAGGAACCTACGAGCAGTACTTC.

The sample holds a few counts of this clonotype. This chain uses TRBV27 with TRBJ1-1, with TRBD1 matching 9 bases. CDR1 is MNHEY, CDR2 SMNVEV, per germline (reference sequence). Losses at the gene ends were 2 bases for V and 7 bases for J; bases not matched to a gene: 5. The length of the CDR3 is 14 residues. The CDR3 protein is CASSLRTGGSEAFF. CDR3 sequence (DNA): TGTGCCAGCAGTTTACGAACAGGGGGCAGTGAAGCTTTCTTT.

This clonotype was counted at least ten times. The chain is built from TRBV7-2 and TRBJ2-1; D might be TRBD1 or TRBD2, each matching 5 bases. CDR1 is SGHTA, CDR2 FQGNSA, per germline. Trimming removed 6 bases at V and 10 bases at J, with 16 bases between. The CDR3 is 13 residues long. CDR3 bases: TGTGCCAGCAGGAGGGGTCCGGAAGCGGAGCAGTTCTTC. Its protein product is CASRRGPEAEQFF. The full variable domain, rest sourced from reference TRBV7-2 and TRBJ2-1, is GAGVSQSPSNKVTEKGKDVELRCDPISGHTALYWYRQSLGQGLEFLIYFQGNSAPDKSGLPSDRFSAERTGGSVSTLTIQRTQQEDSAVYLCASRRGPEAEQFFGPGTRLTVL.

In its sample, this clonotype was seen many times. The V and J genes are TRBV6-2 or TRBV6-3 and TRBJ2-1, with TRBD1 identical over 8 bases. Trimming at V came to 7 bases and at J to 6 bases, leaving 14 bases not matched to a gene. CDR1 MNHEY and CDR2 SVGEGT come from the germline V gene. The CDR3 length is 16 residues. CDR3 residues: CASTTGQGAFGNEQFF. As DNA, the CDR3 is TGTGCCAGCACGACAGGGCAGGGGGCGTTCGGCAATGAGCAGTTCTTC.

The V and J genes are TRBV20-1 and TRBJ1-2; no reliable D call. CDR1 is DFQATT and CDR2 is SNEGSKA in the germline V gene (reference sequence). The CDR3 is 13 residues long. V was trimmed by 0 bases and J by 3 bases, leaving 8 bases between them. CDR3 DNA: TGCAGTGCTAGAGATGGGGTGGACTATGGCTACACCTTC. It codes for CSARDGVDYGYTF.

This clonotype was picked up many times. The chain uses TRBV19 and TRBJ2-1; D remains unclear. CDR1 and CDR2 from the germline V gene are LNHDA and SQIVND (reference sequence). V was trimmed by 10 bases and J by 9 bases, leaving 22 bases between them. The CDR3 has 14 residues. The CDR3, as DNA: TGTGCCACCGGAAACCCCCGGCCCTTGCGTGAGCAGTTCTTC. It codes for CATGNPRPLREQFF. Full variable domain (missing parts from reference TRBV19 and TRBJ2-1): DGGITQSPKYLFRKEGQNVTLSCEQNLNHDAMYWYRQDPGQGLRLIYYSQIVNDFQKGDIAEGYSVSREKKESFPLTVTSAQKNPTAFYLCATGNPRPLREQFFGPGTRLTVL.

The sample holds a few counts of this clonotype. This chain joins TRBV2 and TRBJ2-3, with 12 bases that match TRBD2. Trimming cost V 6 bases and J 3 bases; bases outside gene matches: 10. The CDR3 extends over 17 amino acids. Germline-derived CDR1 and CDR2 are SNHLY and FYNNEI. CDR3 in amino acids: CASSDGLAGRRTDTQYF. The CDR3 bases are TGTGCCAGCAGCGATGGACTAGCGGGGCGACGGACAGATACGCAGTATTTT. The full variable domain, completed using reference TRBV2 and TRBJ2-3, is EPEVTQTPSHQVTQMGQEVILRCVPISNHLYFYWYRQILGQKVEFLVSFYNNEISEKSEIFDDQFSVERPDGSNFTLKIRSTKLEDSAMYFCASSDGLAGRRTDTQYFGPGTRLTVL.

This clonotype showed up just a few times. J is TRBJ2-2 and V is TRBV24-1, with TRBD1 as a possible D gene (6 bases). The CDR3 spans 15 residues. Germline-derived CDR1 and CDR2 are KGHDR and SFDVKD. V was clipped by 5 bases and J by 7 bases, with 16 bases between them. CDR3 nucleotides: TGTGCCACCAGTGGTCAGGGGCCCGCAAGCGGGGAGCTGTTTTTT. This translates into CATSGQGPASGELFF.

This clonotype was counted only a few times. The gene calls are TRBV20-1 and TRBJ1-4; D is unclear. The CDR3 consists of 15 residues. Trimming removed 7 bases at V and 5 bases at J, with 20 bases between. Germline V gene data show CDR1 as DFQATT and CDR2 as SNEGSKA (reference sequence). The CDR3 sequence is CSGLGSIVLNEKLFF. CDR3 sequence (DNA): TGCAGTGGCCTAGGGTCAATAGTGCTAAATGAAAAACTGTTTTTT.

This clonotype was picked up a small number of times. The CDR3 loop reads CASSQRTSGSFTDTQYF. The DNA for the CDR3 is TGCGCCAGCAGCCAAAGGACTAGCGGGAGTTTCACAGATACGCAGTATTTT. The gene calls are TRBV4-3 and TRBJ2-3; 13 nucleotides align to TRBD2. V lost 2 bases, J lost 2 bases, and 4 bases stayed unmatched. The CDR3 totals 17 residues. Per the germline V gene, CDR1 is LGHNA and CDR2 is YSLEER.

This clonotype has only a few counts. This chain links TRBV19 with TRBJ1-5, with a tentative D call TRBD1 (6 bases). V was pared by 5 bases and J by 2 bases, with 13 bases between. The CDR3 consists of 15 residues. Germline CDR1 reads LNHDA; CDR2 reads SQIVND (reference sequence). DNA for the CDR3: TGTGCCAGTAGTCTTCTACAGGGTGGCAATCAGCCCCAGCATTTT. Its translation is CASSLLQGGNQPQHF.

This clonotype came up many times. CDR3 DNA sequence: TGTGCCAGCAGCTTCCGGGGTGAGGGTTTAGGAGATACGCAGTATTTT. Its translation: CASSFRGEGLGDTQYF. The genes are TRBV7-9 and TRBJ2-3; tentative D call: TRBD2 (5 bases). The CDR3 covers 16 residues. V was pared by 3 bases and J by 5 bases, with 18 bases between. Germline V CDR1 and CDR2: SEHNR, FQNEAQ (reference sequence).

The chain is built from TRBV7-4 and TRBJ2-3; D gene ambiguous. The CDR3 loop spans 15 amino acids. Germline loops: CDR1 SGHVT, CDR2 SQSDAQ. The V and J ends lost 5 bases and 0 bases respectively, with 12 bases between them. The CDR3 region has the DNA TGTGCCAGCAGCCACCGGACCGTAAGCACAGATACGCAGTATTTT. Translating gives CASSHRTVSTDTQYF.

At least ten counts were recorded for this clonotype. This rearrangement joins TRBV9 to TRBJ1-3; the D gene is possibly TRBD1 (6 bases). Trimming removed 1 base at V and 1 base at J, with 12 bases between. This CDR3 comprises 16 residues. CDR1 SGDLS and CDR2 YYNGEE come from the germline V gene. Here the CDR3 reads CASSVSRGQSGNTIYF. The CDR3 DNA sequence: TGTGCCAGCAGCGTATCCCGGGGGCAATCTGGAAACACCATATATTTT.